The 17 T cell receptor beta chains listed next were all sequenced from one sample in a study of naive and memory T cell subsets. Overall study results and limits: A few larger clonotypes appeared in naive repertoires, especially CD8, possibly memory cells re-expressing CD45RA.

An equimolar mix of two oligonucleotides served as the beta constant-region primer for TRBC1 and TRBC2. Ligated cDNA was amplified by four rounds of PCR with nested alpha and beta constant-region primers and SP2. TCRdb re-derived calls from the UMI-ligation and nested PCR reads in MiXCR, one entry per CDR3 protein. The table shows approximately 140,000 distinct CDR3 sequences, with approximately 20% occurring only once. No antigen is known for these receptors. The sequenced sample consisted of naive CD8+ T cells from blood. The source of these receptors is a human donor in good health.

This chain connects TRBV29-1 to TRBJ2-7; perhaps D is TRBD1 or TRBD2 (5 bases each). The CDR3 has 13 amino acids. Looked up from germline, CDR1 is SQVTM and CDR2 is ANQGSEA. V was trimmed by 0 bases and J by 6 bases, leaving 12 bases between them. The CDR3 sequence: CSVEDPQRGEQYF. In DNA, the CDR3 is TGCAGCGTTGAAGATCCACAGAGGGGCGAGCAGTACTTC.

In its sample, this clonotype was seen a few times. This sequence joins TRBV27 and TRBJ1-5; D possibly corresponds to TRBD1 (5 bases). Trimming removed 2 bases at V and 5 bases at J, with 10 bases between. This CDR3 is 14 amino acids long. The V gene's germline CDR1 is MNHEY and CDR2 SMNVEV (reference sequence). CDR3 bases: TGTGCCAGCAGTTTAGGGGGTACGGATCAGCCCCAGCATTTT. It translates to CASSLGGTDQPQHF.

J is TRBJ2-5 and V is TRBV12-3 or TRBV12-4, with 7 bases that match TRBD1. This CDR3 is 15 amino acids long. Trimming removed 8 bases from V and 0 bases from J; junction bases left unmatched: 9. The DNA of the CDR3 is TGTGCCAGCGGAAGGACAGGCGTGTACCAAGAGACCCAGTACTTC. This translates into CASGRTGVYQETQYF.

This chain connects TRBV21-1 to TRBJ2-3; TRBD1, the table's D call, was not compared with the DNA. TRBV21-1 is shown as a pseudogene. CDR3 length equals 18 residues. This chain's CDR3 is CASSKVDARGPETDTQYF. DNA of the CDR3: TGTGCCAGCAGCAAAGTCGATGCTAGGGGGCCGGAGACAGATACGCAGTATTTT.

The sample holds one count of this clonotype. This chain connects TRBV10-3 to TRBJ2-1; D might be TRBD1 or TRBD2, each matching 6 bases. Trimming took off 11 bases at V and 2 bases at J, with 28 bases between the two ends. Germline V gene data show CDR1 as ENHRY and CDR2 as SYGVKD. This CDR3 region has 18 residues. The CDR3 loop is CAPWTATGESPPYNEQFF. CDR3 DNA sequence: TGTGCCCCCTGGACAGCCACGGGAGAATCTCCCCCCTACAATGAGCAGTTCTTC.

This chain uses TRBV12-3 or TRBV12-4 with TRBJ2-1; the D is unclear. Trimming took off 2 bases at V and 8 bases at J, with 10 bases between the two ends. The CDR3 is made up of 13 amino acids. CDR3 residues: CASSLSEWYEQFF. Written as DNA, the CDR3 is TGTGCCAGCAGTTTAAGCGAGTGGTATGAGCAGTTCTTC.

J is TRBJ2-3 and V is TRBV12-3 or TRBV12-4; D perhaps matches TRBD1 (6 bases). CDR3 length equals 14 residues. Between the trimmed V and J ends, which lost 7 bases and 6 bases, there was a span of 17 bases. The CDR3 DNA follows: TGTGCCAGCACCCCGGACAGAACTCGGGATACGCAGTATTTT. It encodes CASTPDRTRDTQYF.

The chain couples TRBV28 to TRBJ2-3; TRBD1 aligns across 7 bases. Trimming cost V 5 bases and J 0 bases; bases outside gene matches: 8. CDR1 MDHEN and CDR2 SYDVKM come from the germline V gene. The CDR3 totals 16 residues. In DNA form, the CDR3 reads TGTGCCAGCAGTGCCAAAGGACAGGCTAGCACAGATACGCAGTATTTT. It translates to CASSAKGQASTDTQYF.

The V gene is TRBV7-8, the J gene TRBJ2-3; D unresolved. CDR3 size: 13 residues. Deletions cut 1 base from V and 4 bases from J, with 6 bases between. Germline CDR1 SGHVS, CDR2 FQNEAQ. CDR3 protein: CASSLGPADTQYF. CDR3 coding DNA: TGTGCCAGCAGCTTAGGGCCGGCAGATACGCAGTATTTT.

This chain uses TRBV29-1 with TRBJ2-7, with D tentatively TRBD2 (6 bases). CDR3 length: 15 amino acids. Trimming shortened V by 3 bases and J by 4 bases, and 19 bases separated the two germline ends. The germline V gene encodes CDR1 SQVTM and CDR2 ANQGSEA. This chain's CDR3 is CSVEVEGPRLYEQYF. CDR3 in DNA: TGCAGCGTTGAGGTGGAGGGACCTCGCCTTTACGAGCAGTACTTC.

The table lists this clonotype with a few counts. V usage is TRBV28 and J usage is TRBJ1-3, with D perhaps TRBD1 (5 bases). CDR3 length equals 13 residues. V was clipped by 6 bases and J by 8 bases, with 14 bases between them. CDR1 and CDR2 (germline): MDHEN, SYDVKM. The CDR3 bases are TGTGCCAGCAGCTTGGGACCGAGGGACACCATATATTTT. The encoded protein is CASSLGPRDTIYF.

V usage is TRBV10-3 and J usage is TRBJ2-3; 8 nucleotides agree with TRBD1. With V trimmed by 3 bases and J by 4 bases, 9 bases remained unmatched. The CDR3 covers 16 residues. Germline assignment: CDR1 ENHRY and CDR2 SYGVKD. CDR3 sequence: CAISDPTGADADTQYF. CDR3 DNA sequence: TGTGCCATCAGTGATCCGACAGGGGCCGATGCAGATACGCAGTATTTT.

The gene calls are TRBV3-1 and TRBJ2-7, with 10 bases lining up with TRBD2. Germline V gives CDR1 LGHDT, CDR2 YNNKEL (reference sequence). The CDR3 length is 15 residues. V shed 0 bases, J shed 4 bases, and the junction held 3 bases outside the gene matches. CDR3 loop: CASSQDLTSGYEQYF. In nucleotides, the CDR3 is TGTGCCAGCAGCCAAGACTTGACTAGCGGGTACGAGCAGTACTTC.

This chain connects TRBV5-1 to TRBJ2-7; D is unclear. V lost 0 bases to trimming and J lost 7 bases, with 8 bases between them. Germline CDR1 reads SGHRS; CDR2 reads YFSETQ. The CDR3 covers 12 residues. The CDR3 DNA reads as TGCGCCAGCAGCTTGGCCCCGGCAGAGCAGTACTTC. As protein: CASSLAPAEQYF.

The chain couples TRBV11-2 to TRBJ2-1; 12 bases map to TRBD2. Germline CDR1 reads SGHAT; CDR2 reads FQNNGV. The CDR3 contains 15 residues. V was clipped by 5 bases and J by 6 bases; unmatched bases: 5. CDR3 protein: CASSPTSGSANEQFF. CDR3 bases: TGTGCCAGCAGCCCGACTAGCGGGAGTGCCAATGAGCAGTTCTTC.

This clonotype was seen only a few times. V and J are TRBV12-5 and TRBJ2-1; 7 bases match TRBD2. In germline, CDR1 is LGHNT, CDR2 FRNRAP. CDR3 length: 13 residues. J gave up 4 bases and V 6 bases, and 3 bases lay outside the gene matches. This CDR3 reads CASGSGGYNEQFF. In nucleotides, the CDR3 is TGTGCTAGTGGCTCGGGGGGTTACAATGAGCAGTTCTTC.

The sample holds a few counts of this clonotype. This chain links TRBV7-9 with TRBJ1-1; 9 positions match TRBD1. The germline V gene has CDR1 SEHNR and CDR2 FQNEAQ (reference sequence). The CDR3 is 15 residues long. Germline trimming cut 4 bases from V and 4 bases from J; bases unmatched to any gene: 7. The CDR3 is CASSSYRGLSTEAFF. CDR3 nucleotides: TGTGCCAGCAGCTCCTACAGGGGGCTGAGCACTGAAGCTTTCTTT.